This T cell receptor (beta chain) was identified in a study of tumor-infiltrating lymphocytes in primary liver carcinoma. As for the study in general: Surgeons treated the primary liver carcinoma of the patients by surgical resection. Regarding the study as a whole: Tumor region pairs shared more overlap than did tumor-adjacent and tumor-blood pairs.

This clonotype was found many times. Antigen: not known. The CDR3 contains 14 residues. The V gene's germline CDR1 is SGHDT and CDR2 YYEEEE. Trimming took 1 base from V and 9 from J, leaving 14 bases between them. Making TCR beta cDNA involved approximately 480 ng total RNA and a constant-region primer. ARM-PCR, slightly modified, supplied the TCR beta libraries through three nested multiplex PCR rounds. The opening two PCR rounds, 10 cycles each, paired TRBV1-TRBV30 forward primers with a C-beta reverse primer. Each CDR3 protein gets one entry after TCRdb re-called the multiplex PCR reads with MiXCR. The table lists 300,000 to 400,000 distinct CDR3 sequences, approximately 60% of them singletons, with about 8.4% in the top ten. Germline DNA was extracted too, while blood RNA derived from unsorted whole blood.

This TCR was recovered from a man aged 35-49 years with primary liver carcinoma and hepatitis B virus infection. The sequenced material came from peripheral blood. V and J are TRBV5-6 and TRBJ2-1; D is possibly TRBD1 (6 bases). The CDR3 DNA sequence: TGTGCCAGCAGCTTGTGGGGGACATCGGCTGAGCAGTTCTTC. This gives the protein CASSLWGTSAEQFF.